This T cell receptor beta chain was identified during a study of identical twins. The CDR3 is 15 residues long. The germline V gene has CDR1 DFQATT and CDR2 SNEGSKA (reference sequence). J was trimmed by 4 bases and V by 3 bases; bases with no gene match: 6. Regarding the study as a whole: Analyses of zero insertions could, in part, be confounded by invariant MAIT and iNKT cells. Cord blood beta clonotypes present at high abundance carried fewer insertions; no such pattern appeared in memory repertoires.

MiXCR, applied by TCRdb to the 5' RACE reads, yields one record per CDR3 protein. Found here are roughly 540,000 distinct CDR3 sequences, roughly a fifth of them singletons; the top ten hold 0.75% to 0.95%. On this clonotype itself: Antigen unknown.

These data also formed part of another study, on T cells expressing NK-cell markers. That work adds: Of eight sequenced donors, seven were HCMV-seropositive and one HCMV-seronegative.

The chain employs TRBV20-1 and TRBJ2-3, with 11 bases matching TRBD2. The receptor comes from a woman younger than 30 in good health. The sample comprised CD4+ T cells sorted from blood. DNA of the CDR3: TGCAGTGCTAGTAGCCTAGCGGGGGGCGCAGATACGCAGTATTTT. Translated: CSASSLAGGADTQYF.